Detailed here is one T cell receptor beta chain. Its recognized antigen is unknown. Base qualities were left out, and no much larger clone turns up one base away. This sample is part of a study of T-cell reconstitution after alpha-beta-depleted transplantation in children listed by TCRdb under 2016. Concerning the study at large: The study quantitatively tracked T-cell immune reconstitution after TCRalphabeta/CD19-depleted allogeneic hematopoietic cell transplantation in children using TCR repertoire profiling.

Library method: PCR. The data were produced on an Illumina HiSeq 2500. Molecular barcoding was employed in the preparation of TCR libraries, with unique molecular identifiers being used to normalize TCRbeta repertoire quantification. Using fastp at Q25 and MiXCR, TCRdb reprocessed the public reads and kept productive beta chains. Rows matching on CDR3 protein sequence are summarized as one entry with the most common DNA and genes. This sample gives some 490,000 distinct CDR3 sequences in total; under 15% of them show up just once. The top ten clones comprise around 5.6% of the sample. The sample consisted of PBMCs from the stem cell graft donor, taken from the stem cell graft. This sequence originates from a human donor who donated a stem cell graft to a child with combined immunodeficiency.

CDR3 loop: CASRKTDNYGYTF. The sequenced DNA is TGTGCCAGCAGGAAGACAGATAACTATGGCTACACCTTC. The chain links TRBV6-1 with TRBJ1-2; the D gene is perhaps TRBD1, on 5 matching bases. V lost 6 bases and J lost 1 base; the stretch between them is 9 bases long. There are 13 amino acids in the CDR3, from cysteine to phenylalanine inclusive. Only the CDR3 part of the read is kept: 39 bases, read in frame from the first base. Taken from the germline V gene, the CDR1 and CDR2 loops are MNHNS and SASEGT.